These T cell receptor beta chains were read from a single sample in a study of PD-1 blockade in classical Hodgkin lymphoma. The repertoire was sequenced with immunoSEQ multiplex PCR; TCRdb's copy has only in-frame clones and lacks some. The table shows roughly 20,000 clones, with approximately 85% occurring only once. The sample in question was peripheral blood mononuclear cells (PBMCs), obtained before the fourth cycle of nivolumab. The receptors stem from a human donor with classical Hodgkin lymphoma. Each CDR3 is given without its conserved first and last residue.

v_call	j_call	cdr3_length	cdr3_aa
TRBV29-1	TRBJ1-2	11	SVEDSGLYGYT
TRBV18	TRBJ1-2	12	ASSPKRQESGYT
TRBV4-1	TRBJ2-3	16	ASSSLIGLAGGTDTQY
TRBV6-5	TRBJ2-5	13	ASSYSPVPTETQY
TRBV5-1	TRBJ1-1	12	ASSWTGKNTEAF
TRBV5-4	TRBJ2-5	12	ASSLGIGKETQY
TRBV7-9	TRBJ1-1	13	ASSLGPQGDTEAF
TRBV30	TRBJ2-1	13	AWTQGVGVYNEQF
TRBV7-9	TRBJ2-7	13	ASSLTDRGSYEQY
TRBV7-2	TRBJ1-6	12	ASSLGGDNSPLH
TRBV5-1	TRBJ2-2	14	ASSRADNPGTGELF
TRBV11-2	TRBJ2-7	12	ASSLDLLVYEQY
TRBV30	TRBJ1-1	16	AWSSFGRGRISNTEAF
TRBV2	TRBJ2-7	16	ASKDIKEFGTGVDEQY
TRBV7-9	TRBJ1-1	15	ASSPVPGQEKNTEAF
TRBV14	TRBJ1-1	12	ASSHVGGYTEAF
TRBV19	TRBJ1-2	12	ASLDARTDYGYT
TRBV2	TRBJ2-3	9	ASSEADTQY
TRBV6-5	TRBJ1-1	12	ASSYGTPSEEAF
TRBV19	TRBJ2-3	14	ASSMSEAGGPGTQY
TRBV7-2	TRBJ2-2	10	ASSFYTGELF
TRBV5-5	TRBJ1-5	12	ASSLEDINQPQH
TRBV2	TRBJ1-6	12	ASSGGKGNSPLH
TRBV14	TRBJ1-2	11	ASSQDTASTYT
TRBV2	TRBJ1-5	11	ASRYSGNQPQH
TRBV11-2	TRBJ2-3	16	ASSLGFGTSPHTDTQY
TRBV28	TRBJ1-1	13	ASSLRVTMNTEAF
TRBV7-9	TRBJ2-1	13	ASRAYDRTHNEQF
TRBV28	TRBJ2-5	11	ASSLRHEETQY
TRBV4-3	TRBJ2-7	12	ASSQRDNSYEQY
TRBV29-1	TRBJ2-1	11	SVVLGLFNEQF
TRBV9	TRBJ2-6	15	ASRHHARVGGANVLT
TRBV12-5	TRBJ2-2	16	ASGLVPTGRLNTGELF
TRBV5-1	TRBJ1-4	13	ASSVGTGGREKLF
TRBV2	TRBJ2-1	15	ASSEATSDWSYNEQF
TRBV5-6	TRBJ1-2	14	ASSPTGQVPNYGYT
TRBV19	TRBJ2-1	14	ASSIQAGGSYNEQF
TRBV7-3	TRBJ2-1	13	ASSLDGRTYNEQF
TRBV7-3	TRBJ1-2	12	ASSTRTGGDGYT
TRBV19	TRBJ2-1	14	ASSISAGGSYNEQF
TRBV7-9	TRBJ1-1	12	ASSLTGGYTEAF
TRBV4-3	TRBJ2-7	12	ASSQDQGSYEQY
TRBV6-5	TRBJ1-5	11	ASTPGGGQPQH
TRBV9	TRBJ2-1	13	ASSHGLAGDNEQF
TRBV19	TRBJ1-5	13	ASSNPGISNQPQH